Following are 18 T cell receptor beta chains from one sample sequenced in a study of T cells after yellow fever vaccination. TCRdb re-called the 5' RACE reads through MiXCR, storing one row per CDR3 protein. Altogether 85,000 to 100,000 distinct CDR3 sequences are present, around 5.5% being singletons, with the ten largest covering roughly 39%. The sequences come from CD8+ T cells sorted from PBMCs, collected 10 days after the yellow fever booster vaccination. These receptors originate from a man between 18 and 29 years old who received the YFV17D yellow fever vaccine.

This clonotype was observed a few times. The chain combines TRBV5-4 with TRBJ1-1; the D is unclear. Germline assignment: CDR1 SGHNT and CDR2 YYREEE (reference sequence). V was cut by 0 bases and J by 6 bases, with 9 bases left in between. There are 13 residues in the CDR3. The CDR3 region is CASSLVPGAEAFF. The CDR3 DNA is TGTGCCAGCAGCTTGGTCCCCGGGGCTGAAGCTTTCTTT. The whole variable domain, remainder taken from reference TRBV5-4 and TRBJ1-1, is ETGVTQSPTHLIKTRGQQVTLRCSSQSGHNTVSWYQQALGQGPQFIFQYYREEENGRGNFPPRFSGLQFPNYSSELNVNALELDDSALYLCASSLVPGAEAFFGQGTRLTVV.

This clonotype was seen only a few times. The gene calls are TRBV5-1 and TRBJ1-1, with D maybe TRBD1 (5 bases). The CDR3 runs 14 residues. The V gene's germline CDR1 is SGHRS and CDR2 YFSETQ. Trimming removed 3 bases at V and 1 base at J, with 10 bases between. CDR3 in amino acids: CASSSDSGNTEAFF. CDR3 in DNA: TGCGCCAGCAGCTCAGACAGTGGGAACACTGAAGCTTTCTTT.

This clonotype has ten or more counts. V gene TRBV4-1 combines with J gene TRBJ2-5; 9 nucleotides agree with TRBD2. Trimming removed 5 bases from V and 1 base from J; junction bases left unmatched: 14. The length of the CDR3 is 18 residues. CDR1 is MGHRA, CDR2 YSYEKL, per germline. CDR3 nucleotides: TGCGCCAGCAGCTACAGATCTGGGTTAGCGGGAGTCCAAGAGACCCAGTACTTC. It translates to CASSYRSGLAGVQETQYF.

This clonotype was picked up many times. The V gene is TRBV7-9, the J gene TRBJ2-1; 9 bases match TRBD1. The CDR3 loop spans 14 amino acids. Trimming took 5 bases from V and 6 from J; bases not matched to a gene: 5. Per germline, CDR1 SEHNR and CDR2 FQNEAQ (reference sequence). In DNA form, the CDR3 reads TGTGCCAGCAGCCCCCGACAGGGGGTCAATGAGCAGTTCTTC. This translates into CASSPRQGVNEQFF.

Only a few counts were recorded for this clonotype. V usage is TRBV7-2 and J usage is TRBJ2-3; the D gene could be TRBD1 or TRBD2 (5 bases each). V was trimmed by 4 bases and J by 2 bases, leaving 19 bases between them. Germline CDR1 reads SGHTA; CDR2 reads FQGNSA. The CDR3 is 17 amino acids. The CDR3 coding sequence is TGTGCCAGCAGCTGGGGCGAAACGGGGAGATCCACAGATACGCAGTATTTT. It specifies CASSWGETGRSTDTQYF.

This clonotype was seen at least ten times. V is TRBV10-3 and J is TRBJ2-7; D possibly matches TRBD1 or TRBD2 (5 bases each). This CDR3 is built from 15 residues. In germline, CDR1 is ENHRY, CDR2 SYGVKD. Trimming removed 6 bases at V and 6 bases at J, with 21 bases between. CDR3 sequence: CAISPSRDLTIEQYV. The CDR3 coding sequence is TGTGCCATCAGCCCCTCCCGGGACCTAACGATCGAGCAGTACGTC.

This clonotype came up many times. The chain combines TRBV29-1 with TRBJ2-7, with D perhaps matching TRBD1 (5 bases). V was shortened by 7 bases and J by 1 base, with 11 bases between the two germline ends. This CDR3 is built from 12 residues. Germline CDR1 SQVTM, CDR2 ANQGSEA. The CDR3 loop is CSAVDNSYEQYV. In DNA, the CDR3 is TGCAGCGCCGTGGACAATTCCTACGAGCAGTACGTC.

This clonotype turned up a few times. CDR3 in amino acids: CASSLVLQGWDYGYTF. The CDR3 DNA reads as TGTGCCAGCAGCTTAGTTTTGCAGGGCTGGGACTATGGCTACACCTTC. The V call is TRBV7-8, the J call TRBJ1-2; D may be TRBD1 (5 bases). Trimming left V 1 base short and J 3 bases short, with 15 bases between. The CDR3 runs to 16 residues. The germline gives CDR1 SGHVS, CDR2 FQNEAQ. Based on the CDR3 plus reference TRBV7-8 and TRBJ1-2, the full variable domain is GAGVSQSPRYKVAKRGQDVALRCDPISGHVSLFWYQQALGQGPEFLTYFQNEAQLDKSGLPSDRFFAERPEGSVSTLKIQRTQQEDSAVYLCASSLVLQGWDYGYTFGSGTRLTVV.

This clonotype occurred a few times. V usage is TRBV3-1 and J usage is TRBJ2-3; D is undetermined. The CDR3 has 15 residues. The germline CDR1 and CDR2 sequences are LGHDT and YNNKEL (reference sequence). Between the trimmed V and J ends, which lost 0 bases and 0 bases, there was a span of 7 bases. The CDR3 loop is CASSQESASTDTQYF. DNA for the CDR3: TGTGCCAGCAGCCAAGAGTCGGCTAGCACAGATACGCAGTATTTT.

Written as DNA, the CDR3 is TGTGCCAGCAGTGACATAAGCGGGGGGACCAATGAGCAGTTCTTC. Translated: CASSDISGGTNEQFF. The chain joins TRBV12-3 or TRBV12-4 to TRBJ2-1, with TRBD2 identical over 9 bases. The J segment lost 6 bases and the V segment lost 5 bases, leaving 8 bases of the junction unmatched. The CDR3 runs to 15 residues.

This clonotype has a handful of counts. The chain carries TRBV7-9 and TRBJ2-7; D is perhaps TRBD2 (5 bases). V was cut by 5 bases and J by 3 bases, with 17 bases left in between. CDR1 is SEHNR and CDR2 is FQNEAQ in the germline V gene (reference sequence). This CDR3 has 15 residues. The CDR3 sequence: CASSHSGNTYYEQYF. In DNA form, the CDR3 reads TGTGCCAGCAGCCACTCGGGGAACACCTACTACGAGCAGTACTTC.

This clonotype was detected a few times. The CDR3 here is CASSGEGAEAFF. In DNA form, the CDR3 reads TGCGCCAGCAGCGGGGAAGGGGCTGAAGCTTTCTTT. The V and J genes are TRBV4-1 and TRBJ1-1; perhaps TRBD1 as D (5 bases). Germline V gene sequence: CDR1 MGHRA, CDR2 YSYEKL. V gave up 5 bases and J gave up 6 bases, with 10 bases separating them. This CDR3 contains 12 residues.

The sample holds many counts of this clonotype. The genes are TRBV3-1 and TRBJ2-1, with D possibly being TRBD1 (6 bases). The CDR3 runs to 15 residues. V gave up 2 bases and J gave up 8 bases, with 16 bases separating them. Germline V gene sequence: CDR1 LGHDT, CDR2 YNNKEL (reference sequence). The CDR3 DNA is TGTGCCAGCAGCCAAAGTTACAGGGCTCCGGATGAGCAGTTCTTC. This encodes CASSQSYRAPDEQFF.

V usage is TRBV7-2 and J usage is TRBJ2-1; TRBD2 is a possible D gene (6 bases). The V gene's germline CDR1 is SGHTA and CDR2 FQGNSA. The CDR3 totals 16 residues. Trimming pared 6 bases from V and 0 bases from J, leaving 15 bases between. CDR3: CASRPTSPSSYNEQFF. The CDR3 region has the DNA TGTGCCAGCAGGCCAACTAGCCCCAGCTCCTACAATGAGCAGTTCTTC.

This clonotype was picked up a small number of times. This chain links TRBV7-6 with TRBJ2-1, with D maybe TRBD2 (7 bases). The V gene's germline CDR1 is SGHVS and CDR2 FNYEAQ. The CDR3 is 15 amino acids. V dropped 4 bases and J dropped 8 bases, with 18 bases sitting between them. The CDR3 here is CASSSSGGPLYEQFF. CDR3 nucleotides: TGTGCCAGCAGCTCCTCGGGGGGCCCTCTATATGAGCAGTTCTTC.

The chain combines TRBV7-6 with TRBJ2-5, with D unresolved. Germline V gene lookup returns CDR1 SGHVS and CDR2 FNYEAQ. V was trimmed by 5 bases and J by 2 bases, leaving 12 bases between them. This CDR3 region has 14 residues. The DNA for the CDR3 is TGTGCCAGCAGCGCAGACTGGCGACAAGAGACCCAGTACTTC. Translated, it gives CASSADWRQETQYF.

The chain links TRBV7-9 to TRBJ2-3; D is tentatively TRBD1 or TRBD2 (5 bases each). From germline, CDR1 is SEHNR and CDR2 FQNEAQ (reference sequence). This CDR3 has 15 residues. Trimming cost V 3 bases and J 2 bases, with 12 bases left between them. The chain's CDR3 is CASSLSGTTTDTQYF. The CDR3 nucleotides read TGTGCCAGCAGCTTGTCTGGGACCACCACAGATACGCAGTATTTT.

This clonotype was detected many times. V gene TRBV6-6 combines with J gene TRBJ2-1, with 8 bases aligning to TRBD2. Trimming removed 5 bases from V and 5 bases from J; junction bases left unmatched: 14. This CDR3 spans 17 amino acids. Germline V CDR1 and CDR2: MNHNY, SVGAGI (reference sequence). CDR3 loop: CASSPFGRGAQNNEQFF. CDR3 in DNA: TGTGCCAGCAGTCCCTTCGGGCGGGGGGCCCAAAACAATGAGCAGTTCTTC.